This T cell receptor beta chain appears in the sequencing data of a study of blood T cell repertoires in COVID-19 (dated by TCRdb to about 2020). In the study overall: Samples covering the acute and convalescent phases of COVID-19 were provided by collaborators in the United States, Italy and Spain. The material from the prospective study consisted of cDNA or gDNA derived from T cells, B-cell-depleted T cells, or PBMCs. The dataset comprised deeply sampled blood TCRbeta repertoires from subjects exposed to, actively infected with, or recovered from COVID-19. The repertoires were made available in a free public database intended to serve as a resource for research on the immune response to SARS-CoV-2. Samples came from the ongoing ImmuneRACE study (first 160 participants) plus 1,254 subjects from 6 global collaborators. A de-identified subject ID, COVID-19 status, age in years and sex were almost always included in the sample metadata. Where available, HLA class I and class II types were taken from metadata supplied by the sample provider and were not determined by assay-based typing. The full study reports these points: The amount of clinical and demographic metadata varied by source and participant and was provided uncurated.

TCRbeta CDR3 regions were amplified from genomic DNA by means of the immunoSEQ Assay, a bias-controlled multiplex PCR. The study's own analysis went as follows. Nucleated cell counts per sample were estimated from amplification of reference gene primers within the assay. Sequence reads were collapsed and filtered to measure the absolute abundance of every unique TCRbeta CDR3 rearrangement. For each sample, productive Simpson clonality was calculated as the square root of Simpson's diversity index over productive rearrangements. TCRdb holds this immuneACCESS table with in-frame rearrangements only. Some clones are missing; in checked studies, unresolved V genes explain under half, and the rest has no known cause. V and J calls and clone size are copied from that table; D and trimming were computed from the DNA. Counted in this sample were about 180,000 clones; roughly 81% of them appeared once. The ten largest account for under 6% of the sample.

Points on this clone: The antigen it binds to is not known. No much larger clone is present one base from it, and per-base qualities are unavailable.

The germline V gene provides CDR1 MNHEY and CDR2 SVGAGI. The germline V and J ends show losses of 6 bases and 5 bases respectively, and no gene match explains 2 bases of the junction. Its CDR3 holds 14 amino acids, cysteine through phenylalanine. The retained sequence is limited to the CDR3, 42 bases, with the frame set at the first base. One collaborating source in Seattle enrolled patients during active infection and followed them longitudinally through the course of disease. Each collaborating institution followed its own protocols to collect whole blood in K2EDTA tubes. For TCRbeta analysis, collaborators shipped samples in one of three forms: frozen whole blood, isolated PBMCs, or DNA extracted from either of those sample types.

This TCR was sampled from a woman aged 50 to 65 with COVID-19, enrolled during active disease. The specimen was peripheral blood. The chain is made from TRBV6-5 and TRBJ2-2, with 11 central nucleotides matching TRBD1. CDR3 loop: CASRRDRGTGELFF. Here is the DNA: TGTGCCAGCAGGAGGGACAGGGGGACCGGGGAGCTGTTTTTT.